This T cell receptor (beta chain) emerged from a study of CD8+ T cells in alopecia areata. Study context: Treatment of the treated patients consisted of oral tofacitinib, 5 to 10 mg twice daily.

RNA was extracted and reverse transcribed into cDNA as the sequencing template. This table comes from immunoSEQ multiplex PCR, and its TCRdb copy is limited to in-frame clones, with some not included. The table includes about 150,000 clones, 45% to 60% detected once. Germline V gene sequence: CDR1 SNHLY, CDR2 FYNNEI. V lost 9 bases and J lost 4; bases outside the gene matches: 12. The CDR3 spans 14 residues. Lesional scalp punch biopsies and peripheral blood were collected from alopecia areata patients. The chain joins TRBV2 to TRBJ2-7; 7 positions agree with TRBD1. This sequence was found in a human donor with alopecia areata. Material: CD4+ T cells sorted from blood. The CDR3 protein is CASWWTGDGYEQYF. For the CDR3, the DNA is TGTGCCAGTTGGTGGACAGGCGATGGTTACGAGCAGTACTTC.